The rows below give T cell receptor beta chains drawn from one sample of a study of blood T cell repertoires in COVID-19. Clones were sequenced by immunoSEQ multiplex PCR, and TCRdb holds only the in-frame ones, with some missing. The sample consists of roughly 300,000 clones, approximately 86% of them appearing once. Input material: PBMCs or T cells enriched from blood (not recorded which). The origin of the receptors is a woman aged 40 to 55 with acute COVID-19. The CDR3 runs from the conserved cysteine through the conserved F or W. Each record gives: CDR3 protein, CDR3 DNA, D gene, V gene, clone size, J gene. A D gene is named only where the DNA matches it firmly. A row's size may be missing; if present it is once, few, many or a size class.

CDR3 protein: CASGLMNTEAFF; CDR3 DNA: TGTGCCAGCGGGCTGATGAACACTGAAGCTTTCTTT; D gene: .; V gene: TRBV28; clone size: .; J gene: TRBJ1-1
CDR3 protein: CASSSWWGRIVADTQYF; CDR3 DNA: TGTGCCAGCAGCTCTTGGTGGGGCAGGATAGTCGCAGATACGCAGTATTTT; D gene: .; V gene: TRBV7-9; clone size: .; J gene: TRBJ2-3
CDR3 protein: CAIGTSGGYQETQYF; CDR3 DNA: TGTGCCATCGGGACTAGCGGGGGCTACCAAGAGACCCAGTACTTC; D gene: TRBD2; V gene: TRBV10-3; clone size: .; J gene: TRBJ2-5
CDR3 protein: CASSSEYEQYF; CDR3 DNA: TGTGCCAGCAGTTCAGAATACGAGCAGTACTTC; D gene: .; V gene: TRBV27; clone size: .; J gene: TRBJ2-7
CDR3 protein: CASTTGGEQFF; CDR3 DNA: TGCGCCAGCACGACAGGGGGTGAGCAGTTCTTC; D gene: TRBD1; V gene: TRBV5-1; clone size: .; J gene: TRBJ2-1
CDR3 protein: CASSPHHCGKSSYNEQFF; CDR3 DNA: TGTGCCAGCAGCCCACACCATTGCGGGAAGAGCTCCTACAATGAGCAGTTCTTC; D gene: .; V gene: TRBV21-1; clone size: .; J gene: TRBJ2-1
CDR3 protein: CASSLGLAGGQETQYF; CDR3 DNA: TGTGCCAGCAGCTTGGGACTAGCGGGGGGTCAAGAGACCCAGTACTTC; D gene: TRBD2; V gene: TRBV5-5; clone size: once; J gene: TRBJ2-5
CDR3 protein: CASSLESGQGGTEAFF; CDR3 DNA: TGTGCCAGCAGCTTAGAATCAGGGCAGGGTGGCACTGAAGCTTTCTTT; D gene: .; V gene: TRBV11-2; clone size: .; J gene: TRBJ1-1
CDR3 protein: CASSATNNYGYTF; CDR3 DNA: TGTGCCAGCAGCGCGACTAATAACTATGGCTACACCTTC; D gene: .; V gene: TRBV7-9; clone size: .; J gene: TRBJ1-2
CDR3 protein: CASSRGLPDSTNYGYTF; CDR3 DNA: TGTGCCAGTAGTAGGGGGCTGCCGGACAGTACTAACTATGGCTACACCTTC; D gene: .; V gene: TRBV19; clone size: .; J gene: TRBJ1-2
CDR3 protein: CASSTVQVGTEAFF; CDR3 DNA: TGTGCCAGCAGTACAGTCCAGGTGGGCACTGAAGCTTTCTTT; D gene: .; V gene: TRBV6-6; clone size: .; J gene: TRBJ1-1
CDR3 protein: CASSPPGLDLSMEAFF; CDR3 DNA: TGTGCCAGCTCACCACCGGGACTTGATCTTTCAATGGAGGCTTTCTTT; D gene: .; V gene: TRBV18; clone size: .; J gene: TRBJ1-1
CDR3 protein: CASSLVGGSVWEKLFF; CDR3 DNA: TGTGCCAGCAGTTTAGTTGGGGGGTCGGTATGGGAAAAACTGTTTTTT; D gene: .; V gene: TRBV28; clone size: once; J gene: TRBJ1-4
CDR3 protein: CASSYPTGPEGGYTF; CDR3 DNA: TGTGCCAGCAGTTACCCGACAGGGCCAGAGGGAGGCTACACCTTC; D gene: TRBD1; V gene: TRBV6-5; clone size: once; J gene: TRBJ1-2
CDR3 protein: CASSSGFSYMNTEAFF; CDR3 DNA: TGTGCCAGCAGTTCCGGGTTTTCCTATATGAACACTGAAGCTTTCTTT; D gene: .; V gene: TRBV6-2/TRBV6-3; clone size: .; J gene: TRBJ1-1
CDR3 protein: CASSFLAGVTDTQYF; CDR3 DNA: TGTGCCAGCAGTTTTTTAGCGGGAGTTACAGATACGCAGTATTTT; D gene: TRBD2; V gene: TRBV28; clone size: .; J gene: TRBJ2-3
CDR3 protein: CASSELRDRKIDTQYF; CDR3 DNA: TGTGCCAGCAGCGAACTCCGGGACAGGAAGATAGATACGCAGTATTTT; D gene: .; V gene: TRBV21-1; clone size: .; J gene: TRBJ2-3
CDR3 protein: CASSQDLIQAYEQYF; CDR3 DNA: TGCGCCAGCAGCCAAGATCTAATTCAAGCCTACGAGCAGTACTTC; D gene: .; V gene: TRBV4-1; clone size: .; J gene: TRBJ2-7
CDR3 protein: CASSLGVEAFF; CDR3 DNA: TGTGCCAGCAGCTTGGGAGTTGAAGCTTTCTTT; D gene: .; V gene: TRBV7-9; clone size: .; J gene: TRBJ1-1
CDR3 protein: CASSYRGLSNDEQYF; CDR3 DNA: TGTGCCAGCAGTTACAGGGGGCTTAGCAACGACGAGCAGTACTTC; D gene: TRBD1; V gene: TRBV6-2/TRBV6-3; clone size: .; J gene: TRBJ2-7
CDR3 protein: CASSTGPGNTIYF; CDR3 DNA: TGTGCCAGCAGCACAGGACCTGGAAACACCATATATTTT; D gene: .; V gene: TRBV7-3; clone size: .; J gene: TRBJ1-3
CDR3 protein: CASRGDRSYGYTF; CDR3 DNA: TGTGCCAGTAGAGGAGACAGATCCTATGGCTACACCTTC; D gene: .; V gene: TRBV19; clone size: .; J gene: TRBJ1-2
CDR3 protein: CATKTGKGYTF; CDR3 DNA: TGTGCCACTAAGACAGGGAAAGGCTACACCTTC; D gene: TRBD1; V gene: TRBV19; clone size: .; J gene: TRBJ1-2
CDR3 protein: CASSKTGLDEQFF; CDR3 DNA: TGTGCCAGCAGTAAGACAGGTCTCGATGAGCAGTTCTTC; D gene: .; V gene: TRBV27; clone size: .; J gene: TRBJ2-1
CDR3 protein: CASSVRQGLPYNSPLHF; CDR3 DNA: TGTGCCAGTAGTGTCCGACAGGGGTTGCCCTATAATTCACCCCTCCACTTT; D gene: TRBD1; V gene: TRBV19; clone size: .; J gene: TRBJ1-6
CDR3 protein: CASRRDKEGYTF; CDR3 DNA: TGTGCCAGCAGAAGGGACAAAGAAGGCTACACCTTC; D gene: .; V gene: TRBV6-5; clone size: .; J gene: TRBJ1-2
CDR3 protein: CASSLAASFSNEQFF; CDR3 DNA: TGTGCCAGCAGCTTAGCGGCCAGTTTTTCAAATGAGCAGTTCTTC; D gene: .; V gene: TRBV7-9; clone size: .; J gene: TRBJ2-1
CDR3 protein: CASSRRREKGYTF; CDR3 DNA: TGTGCCAGTAGTAGGCGCCGGGAGAAGGGCTACACCTTC; D gene: .; V gene: TRBV19; clone size: few; J gene: TRBJ1-2
CDR3 protein: CASSSGSRISFNEKLFF; CDR3 DNA: TGTGCCAGCAGTTCAGGGTCTCGCATATCCTTTAATGAAAAACTGTTTTTT; D gene: .; V gene: TRBV2; clone size: .; J gene: TRBJ1-4
CDR3 protein: CASTSGTSGYHEQFF; CDR3 DNA: TGTGCCAGCACCTCCGGGACTAGCGGGTACCATGAGCAGTTCTTC; D gene: TRBD2; V gene: TRBV27; clone size: .; J gene: TRBJ2-1
CDR3 protein: CASSHGGGRTEAFF; CDR3 DNA: TGTGCCAGCTCACACGGGGGGGGCCGGACTGAAGCTTTCTTT; D gene: .; V gene: TRBV18; clone size: .; J gene: TRBJ1-1
CDR3 protein: CASGSGQSSGNTIYF; CDR3 DNA: TGTGCTAGTGGTTCGGGACAGTCTTCTGGAAACACCATATATTTT; D gene: TRBD1; V gene: TRBV12-5; clone size: .; J gene: TRBJ1-3
CDR3 protein: CASSKRTPNQPQHF; CDR3 DNA: TGTGCCAGCAGCAAACGGACACCCAATCAGCCCCAGCATTTT; D gene: .; V gene: TRBV21-1; clone size: once; J gene: TRBJ1-5
CDR3 protein: CASSYSSNPKPQHF; CDR3 DNA: TGTGCCAGCAGTTACTCGTCAAACCCTAAGCCCCAGCATTTT; D gene: .; V gene: TRBV6-2/TRBV6-3; clone size: .; J gene: TRBJ1-5
CDR3 protein: CASSRDRGYTYSGANVLTF; CDR3 DNA: TGTGCCAGCAGCCGGGACAGGGGATATACTTACTCTGGGGCCAACGTCCTGACTTTC; D gene: TRBD1; V gene: TRBV13; clone size: .; J gene: TRBJ2-6
CDR3 protein: CASTYREKVGELFF; CDR3 DNA: TGTGCCAGCACTTACAGGGAAAAGGTCGGGGAGCTGTTTTTT; D gene: .; V gene: TRBV18; clone size: .; J gene: TRBJ2-2
CDR3 protein: CASIGEAGNTIYF; CDR3 DNA: TGTGCCAGCATAGGGGAGGCTGGAAACACCATATATTTT; D gene: .; V gene: TRBV6-5; clone size: .; J gene: TRBJ1-3
CDR3 protein: CASSQMTGSLPYEQYF; CDR3 DNA: TGTGCCAGCAGCCAAATGACAGGGAGCCTCCCCTACGAGCAGTACTTC; D gene: TRBD1; V gene: TRBV7-2; clone size: .; J gene: TRBJ2-7
CDR3 protein: CASSLRSRAGVDNEQFF; CDR3 DNA: TGTGCCAGCAGCTTGAGGTCCCGGGCGGGAGTCGACAATGAGCAGTTCTTC; D gene: TRBD2; V gene: TRBV5-4; clone size: .; J gene: TRBJ2-1
CDR3 protein: CASSFTSGQVYNEQFF; CDR3 DNA: TGTGCCAGCAGCTTCACCTCGGGACAGGTCTACAATGAGCAGTTCTTC; D gene: TRBD1; V gene: TRBV7-2; clone size: .; J gene: TRBJ2-1
CDR3 protein: CAGSWATGTGSYEQYF; CDR3 DNA: TGTGCCGGCAGCTGGGCCACCGGGACAGGGTCCTACGAGCAGTACTTC; D gene: TRBD1; V gene: TRBV5-5; clone size: .; J gene: TRBJ2-7
CDR3 protein: CASSLGRTENTGELFF; CDR3 DNA: TGCGCCAGCAGCTTGGGGCGGACAGAGAACACCGGGGAGCTGTTTTTT; D gene: .; V gene: TRBV5-1; clone size: .; J gene: TRBJ2-2
CDR3 protein: CASSQGTGGVSYGYTF; CDR3 DNA: TGTGCCAGCAGCCAGGGGACAGGGGGCGTGAGCTATGGCTACACCTTC; D gene: TRBD1; V gene: TRBV3-1/TRBV3-2; clone size: .; J gene: TRBJ1-2
CDR3 protein: CASSQGNFSSGRPMPQETQYF; CDR3 DNA: TGTGCCAGCAGCCAAGGCAATTTTTCTAGCGGGAGGCCCATGCCTCAAGAGACCCAGTACTTC; D gene: TRBD2; V gene: TRBV3-1/TRBV3-2; clone size: .; J gene: TRBJ2-5
CDR3 protein: CASSRGTGGRSSYNEQFF; CDR3 DNA: TGTGCCAGCAGCCGAGGGACAGGGGGCAGAAGCTCCTACAATGAGCAGTTCTTC; D gene: TRBD1; V gene: TRBV5-4; clone size: .; J gene: TRBJ2-1
CDR3 protein: CASGGGYEQYF; CDR3 DNA: TGTGCCAGTGGCGGGGGCTACGAGCAGTACTTC; D gene: TRBD2; V gene: TRBV19; clone size: .; J gene: TRBJ2-7
CDR3 protein: CASSTQGTDNEQFF; CDR3 DNA: TGTGCCAGCAGCACCCAAGGGACAGACAATGAGCAGTTCTTC; D gene: TRBD1; V gene: TRBV7-9; clone size: .; J gene: TRBJ2-1
CDR3 protein: CASSFSGDPVYGYTF; CDR3 DNA: TGTGCCAGCAGTTTCTCAGGGGACCCCGTCTATGGCTACACCTTC; D gene: .; V gene: TRBV27; clone size: .; J gene: TRBJ1-2
CDR3 protein: CASSLIGGYEQYF; CDR3 DNA: TGTGCCAGCAGTTTAATCGGAGGGTACGAGCAGTACTTC; D gene: .; V gene: TRBV28; clone size: .; J gene: TRBJ2-7
CDR3 protein: CASSYERSYTDTQYF; CDR3 DNA: TGTGCCAGCAGCTACGAGCGGTCCTACACAGATACGCAGTATTTT; D gene: .; V gene: TRBV5-6; clone size: .; J gene: TRBJ2-3
CDR3 protein: CASRRDPGQGRGGYTF; CDR3 DNA: TGCGCCAGCAGACGCGATCCGGGACAGGGGAGGGGAGGCTACACCTTC; D gene: TRBD1; V gene: TRBV4-1; clone size: .; J gene: TRBJ1-2
CDR3 protein: CASRPGQREETQYF; CDR3 DNA: TGTGCCAGCAGGCCGGGACAGAGAGAAGAGACCCAGTACTTC; D gene: TRBD1; V gene: TRBV6-5; clone size: .; J gene: TRBJ2-5
CDR3 protein: CASRLRDSLYNEQFF; CDR3 DNA: TGTGCCAGCAGATTACGGGACTCCCTGTACAATGAGCAGTTCTTC; D gene: .; V gene: TRBV28; clone size: .; J gene: TRBJ2-1
CDR3 protein: CASSPQSPGSSGANVLTF; CDR3 DNA: TGTGCCAGCAGCCCCCAGAGCCCGGGAAGCTCTGGGGCCAACGTCCTGACTTTC; D gene: .; V gene: TRBV7-3; clone size: .; J gene: TRBJ2-6
CDR3 protein: CASGWDTGTQPQHF; CDR3 DNA: TGTGCTAGTGGTTGGGATACAGGGACTCAGCCCCAGCATTTT; D gene: .; V gene: TRBV12-5; clone size: .; J gene: TRBJ1-5